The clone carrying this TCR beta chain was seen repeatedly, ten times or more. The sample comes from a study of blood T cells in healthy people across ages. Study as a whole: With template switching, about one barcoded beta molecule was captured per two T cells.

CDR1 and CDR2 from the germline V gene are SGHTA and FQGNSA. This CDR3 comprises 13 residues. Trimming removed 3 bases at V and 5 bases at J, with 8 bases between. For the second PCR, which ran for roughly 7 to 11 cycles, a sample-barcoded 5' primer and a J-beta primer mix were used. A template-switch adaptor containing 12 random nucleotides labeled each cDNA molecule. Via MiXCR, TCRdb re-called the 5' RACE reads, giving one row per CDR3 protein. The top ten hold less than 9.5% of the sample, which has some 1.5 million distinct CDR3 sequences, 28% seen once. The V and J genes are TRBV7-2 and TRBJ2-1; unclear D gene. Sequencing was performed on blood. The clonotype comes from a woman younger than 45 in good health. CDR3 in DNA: TGTGCCAGCAGCTTTTGGGCGGACAATGAGCAGTTCTTC. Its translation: CASSFWADNEQFF.